The 12 T cell receptor beta chains in this list originate from one sample, sequenced in a study of identical twins. One entry per CDR3 protein, called by TCRdb with MiXCR from the 5' RACE reads. Of 300,000 to 400,000 distinct CDR3 sequences in the sample, 9% to 15% were seen once. Separately, the same data were catalogued under a study of yellow fever vaccine responses in identical twins.

The specimen was CD8+ T cells sorted from blood. These receptors all come from a woman aged 18-35 years in good health.

The chain employs TRBV6-1 and TRBJ2-1, with TRBD1 matching over 7 bases. This CDR3 comprises 13 residues. Looked up from germline, CDR1 is MNHNS and CDR2 is SASEGT. V shed 7 bases and J 5 bases; nucleotides not matched to a gene: 5. The CDR3 protein is CASTLTGNNEQFF. CDR3 DNA: TGTGCCAGCACCCTGACAGGGAACAATGAGCAGTTCTTC.

The sample holds a few counts of this clonotype. The V gene is TRBV14, the J gene TRBJ1-2, with unresolved D. Germline lookup yields CDR1 SGHDN and CDR2 FVKESK. This CDR3 is built from 18 residues. V was cut by 0 bases and J by 5 bases, with 22 bases left in between. CDR3 amino acids: CASSQDPAEPKWAYGYTF. The CDR3 DNA reads as TGTGCCAGCAGCCAAGATCCGGCTGAGCCGAAATGGGCTTATGGCTACACCTTC.

The chain employs TRBV11-2 and TRBJ2-2, with TRBD2 identical over 15 bases. Germline CDR1 reads SGHAT; CDR2 reads FQNNGV. V shed 5 bases, J shed 4 bases, and the junction held 8 bases outside the gene matches. The CDR3 contains 18 residues. As DNA, the CDR3 is TGTGCCAGCAGCGTCGGACTAGCGGGAGGGCTCGTCACCGGGGAGCTGTTTTTT. This translates into CASSVGLAGGLVTGELFF.

The rearrangement links TRBV12-3 or TRBV12-4 to TRBJ2-2; 10 bases match TRBD1. The CDR3 spans 18 residues. Trimming took 10 bases from V and 5 from J; bases not matched to a gene: 19. CDR3 in amino acids: CAICLELAGQGRTGELFF. In nucleotides, the CDR3 is TGTGCCATCTGTTTAGAGTTGGCGGGACAGGGGAGAACCGGGGAGCTGTTTTTT.

The chain couples TRBV2 to TRBJ2-6, with D unclear. The CDR3 contains 14 residues. The germline CDR1 and CDR2 sequences are SNHLY and FYNNEI. V was shortened by 5 bases and J by 5 bases, with 10 bases between the two germline ends. Here the CDR3 reads CASSRNPRANVLTF. The CDR3, as DNA: TGTGCCAGCAGTAGGAATCCACGGGCCAACGTCCTGACTTTC.

The J gene is TRBJ1-5, the V gene TRBV7-9; TRBD1 is a possible D gene (6 bases). Germline CDR1 is SEHNR and CDR2 is FQNEAQ (reference sequence). This CDR3 comprises 14 residues. With 5 bases removed from V and 4 bases from J, the gap between germline ends came to 12 bases. CDR3 coding DNA: TGTGCCAGCAGCGCGACGGACAGAAATCAGCCCCAGCATTTT. Translating gives CASSATDRNQPQHF.

This chain joins TRBV28 and TRBJ2-7, with 7 bases identical to TRBD2. Trimming cost V 4 bases and J 2 bases; bases outside gene matches: 5. CDR1 and CDR2 (germline): MDHEN, SYDVKM. This CDR3 has 14 amino acids. The DNA for the CDR3 is TGTGCCAGCAGTTGGGGGGGAATGGCCTACGAGCAGTACGTC. This sequence encodes CASSWGGMAYEQYV.

V and J are TRBV2 and TRBJ1-6; no definite D call. CDR3 length equals 15 residues. Trimming took off 3 bases at V and 8 bases at J, with 14 bases between the two ends. CDR1 SNHLY and CDR2 FYNNEI come from the germline V gene. CDR3 DNA: TGTGCCAGCAGTGAGTCCCTCGCACGCGATTCACCCCTCCACTTT. Translation gives CASSESLARDSPLHF.

The chain uses TRBV11-1 and TRBJ2-2, with 11 bases that match TRBD1. Unmatched junction bases numbered 12, after V lost 5 bases and J lost 4 bases. Germline V lookup: CDR1 SGHAT, CDR2 FQDESV (reference sequence). CDR3 length: 18 residues. In DNA form, the CDR3 reads TGTGCCAGCAGCCCCCGGACAGGGGGCACTCAAAGCACCGGGGAGCTGTTTTTT. Its translation is CASSPRTGGTQSTGELFF.

A few counts support this clonotype. The CDR3 loop reads CASSARLGGYNEQFF. The CDR3 DNA sequence: TGTGCCAGCAGCGCGAGGCTAGGTGGCTACAATGAGCAGTTCTTC. The chain recombines TRBV5-5 with TRBJ2-1; the D is unclear. Trimming shortened V by 4 bases and J by 3 bases, and 14 bases separated the two germline ends. Germline V CDR1 and CDR2: SGHKS, YYEKEE (reference sequence). This CDR3 region has 15 residues.

The chain recombines TRBV7-6 with TRBJ2-3; 7 bases fit TRBD1. With 5 bases clipped from V and 4 bases from J, the junction kept 6 bases outside the gene matches. CDR3 length equals 14 residues. The germline V gene encodes CDR1 SGHVS and CDR2 FNYEAQ. CDR3 bases: TGTGCCAGCAGCCCCGAAGGGGGCCCAGATACGCAGTATTTT. Translation: CASSPEGGPDTQYF. The variable domain in full, completed from reference TRBV7-6 and TRBJ2-3, reads GAGVSQSPRYKVTKRGQDVALRCDPISGHVSLYWYRQALGQGPEFLTYFNYEAQQDKSGLPNDRFSAERPEGSISTLTIQRTEQRDSAMYRCASSPEGGPDTQYFGPGTRLTVL.

This clonotype was seen a handful of times. The chain has TRBV7-9 and TRBJ2-3; 15 bases align to TRBD2. Germline-derived CDR1 and CDR2 are SEHNR and FQNEAQ (reference sequence). J gave up 3 bases and V 4 bases, and 5 bases lay outside the gene matches. The length of the CDR3 is 17 residues. In nucleotides, the CDR3 is TGTGCCAGCAGCTCATGGACTAGCGGGAGGGGTACAGATACGCAGTATTTT. It specifies CASSSWTSGRGTDTQYF.